This passage covers 17 T cell receptor beta chains from one sample sequenced in a study of Ad26.COV2.S vaccination and SARS-CoV-2 variants. Measured with immunoSEQ multiplex PCR; TCRdb has only the in-frame clones, and not every one. This sample has roughly 400,000 clones, with roughly 90% found just once. Treatment given: some 19 received Ad26.COV2.S at low or high dose, single or two shots; several received placebo; per-sample allocation not given. Each sample was drawn 63 days after the first injection (of vaccine or placebo). The source was peripheral blood, collected in a trial of Ad26.COV2.S vaccine versus placebo. These receptors were taken from a person aged 18 to 59 who received the Ad26.COV2.S COVID-19 vaccine or a placebo.

V and J are TRBV28 and TRBJ1-3; tentative D call: TRBD1 (5 bases). The CDR3 sequence is 15 residues long. The germline gives CDR1 MDHEN, CDR2 SYDVKM. Trimming pared 5 bases from V and 0 bases from J, leaving 11 bases between. The CDR3 reads CASSGGFDSGNTIYF. The CDR3 DNA follows: TGTGCCAGCAGTGGGGGATTCGACTCTGGAAACACCATATATTTT.

On this clone: This CDR3 is also generated by other DNA sequences in the sample. CDR3 in DNA: TGTGCCAGCAGTCTTTACTACGAGCAGTACTTC. Translating gives CASSLYYEQYF. The J gene is TRBJ2-7, the V gene TRBV12-3 or TRBV12-4; D unresolved. This CDR3 spans 11 amino acids. With 5 bases removed from V and 3 bases from J, the gap between germline ends came to 5 bases.

V is TRBV10-2 and J is TRBJ2-1; D is perhaps TRBD2 (6 bases). The V and J ends lost 6 bases and 8 bases respectively, with 20 bases between them. CDR3 length: 15 amino acids. CDR1 WSHSY and CDR2 SAAADI come from the germline V gene. The CDR3 loop is CASSSLSGRGHEQFF. The CDR3 nucleotides read TGCGCCAGCAGCTCTCTCTCCGGGAGAGGGCATGAGCAGTTCTTC.

The chain has TRBV21-1 and TRBJ2-3; the table's D call TRBD2 went unverified against the DNA. TRBV21-1 is tagged as a pseudogene. The CDR3 has 20 residues. The CDR3 protein is CASSLFKVGRLAGTTDTQYF. As DNA, the CDR3 is TGTGCCAGCAGCCTCTTCAAAGTGGGGCGACTAGCGGGAACCACAGATACGCAGTATTTT.

The chain combines TRBV7-9 with TRBJ2-1; a weak D match, TRBD1 (6 bases). This CDR3 has 17 residues. Trimming took 5 bases from V and 2 from J, leaving 19 bases between them. CDR1 and CDR2 (germline): SEHNR, FQNEAQ (reference sequence). The CDR3, as DNA: TGTGCCAGCAGCGAAATCTCCCCCAGGGGAACCTACAATGAGCAGTTCTTC. Its translation: CASSEISPRGTYNEQFF.

The CDR3 DNA follows: TGTGCCAGCAGTTTAGAGGGGACTAGGCCCTACAATGAGCAGTTCTTC. This gives the protein CASSLEGTRPYNEQFF. The V call is TRBV27, the J call TRBJ2-1; TRBD2 aligns across 8 bases. Trimming at V came to 2 bases and at J to 2 bases, leaving 5 bases not matched to a gene. The CDR3 is made up of 16 amino acids. In germline, CDR1 is MNHEY, CDR2 SMNVEV (reference sequence).

Concerning this clone itself: It is unclear where the CDR3 begins or ends on the DNA, so no DNA is shown, and the CDR3 is as TCRdb lists it. CDR3 loop: CASSFRVIAGGRRAGELFF. V and J are TRBV28 and TRBJ2-2; the table's D gene call, TRBD2, was not cross checked with the DNA. The CDR3 contains 19 residues when both ends are counted. CDR1 and CDR2 from the germline V gene are MDHEN and SYDVKM.

This chain joins TRBV27 and TRBJ2-6; D is ambiguous. CDR3 size: 15 residues. Germline assignment: CDR1 MNHEY and CDR2 SMNVEV (reference sequence). The V gene lost 6 bases and the J gene lost 3 bases, with 12 bases spanning the gap. The CDR3 nucleotides read TGTGCCAGCAGCCCCCGGCGCTTTGGGGCCAACGTCCTGACTTTC. It codes for CASSPRRFGANVLTF.

The rearrangement joins TRBV20-1 to TRBJ2-1; a possible D gene is TRBD2 (5 bases). Trimming shortened V by 6 bases and J by 7 bases, and 10 bases separated the two germline ends. The CDR3 totals 11 residues. Germline values: CDR1 DFQATT, CDR2 SNEGSKA (reference sequence). The CDR3, as DNA: TGCAGTGCCGCAGCGGAGAATGAGCAGTTCTTC. Amino acid sequence: CSAAAENEQFF.

The J gene is TRBJ2-1, the V gene TRBV24-1, with 9 bases identical to TRBD2. The CDR3 covers 15 residues. Trimming removed 7 bases from V and 4 bases from J; junction bases left unmatched: 7. Germline CDR1 KGHDR, CDR2 SFDVKD. CDR3 in amino acids: CATSPGTSHYNEQFF. CDR3 sequence (DNA): TGTGCCACCAGCCCCGGGACTAGCCATTACAATGAGCAGTTCTTC.

The genes are TRBV11-1 and TRBJ2-1; D could derive from TRBD1 or TRBD2 (6 bases each). The length of the CDR3 is 13 residues. Per the germline V gene, CDR1 is SGHAT and CDR2 is FQDESV (reference sequence). The V end was cut by 1 base, the J end by 7 bases, with 8 bases between. The CDR3: CASSLVGGNEQFF. CDR3 nucleotide sequence: TGTGCCAGCAGCTTAGTAGGGGGGAATGAGCAGTTCTTC.

The chain uses TRBV6-2 or TRBV6-3 and TRBJ2-1, with D unclear. Per the germline V gene, CDR1 is MNHEY and CDR2 is SVGEGT. V lost 5 bases, J lost 1 base, and 12 bases lay in between. The CDR3 is made up of 15 amino acids. CDR3 protein: CASSQSRPSYNEQFF. The CDR3 region has the DNA TGTGCCAGCAGTCAGAGCAGACCGTCCTACAATGAGCAGTTCTTC.

The genes are TRBV28 and TRBJ2-7; TRBD2 matches at 8 bases. The CDR3 extends over 14 amino acids. Germline V gene data show CDR1 as MDHEN and CDR2 as SYDVKM. The ends lost 3 bases at V and 3 bases at J; junction bases unmatched: 4. CDR3 amino acids: CASSFAGRDYEQYF. CDR3 nucleotide sequence: TGTGCCAGCAGTTTCGCCGGGAGGGACTACGAGCAGTACTTC. Full variable domain (missing parts from reference TRBV28 and TRBJ2-7): DVKVTQSSRYLVKRTGEKVFLECVQDMDHENMFWYRQDPGLGLRLIYFSYDVKMKEKGDIPEGYSVSREKKERFSLILESASTNQTSMYLCASSFAGRDYEQYFGPGTRLTVT.

J is TRBJ2-5 and V is TRBV10-3, with TRBD1 matching 10 bases. This CDR3 comprises 15 residues. Germline V gene data show CDR1 as ENHRY and CDR2 as SYGVKD. With 5 bases clipped from V and 4 bases from J, the junction kept 7 bases outside the gene matches. The CDR3 DNA reads TGTGCCATCAGTTACGCCGGGACAGGGGCAGAGACCCAGTACTTC. Amino acids: CAISYAGTGAETQYF.

The chain combines TRBV15 with TRBJ2-1; no reliable D call. The CDR3 totals 12 residues. The V end was cut by 0 bases, the J end by 9 bases, with 6 bases between. The V gene's germline CDR1 is LNHNV and CDR2 YYDKDF (reference sequence). In DNA form, the CDR3 reads TGTGCCACCAGCAGAGAGGTTGGTGAGCAGTTCTTC. Translating it yields CATSREVGEQFF. Full variable domain (outside the CDR3, taken from reference TRBV15 and TRBJ2-1): DAMVIQNPRYQVTQFGKPVTLSCSQTLNHNVMYWYQQKSSQAPKLLFHYYDKDFNNEADTPDNFQSRRPNTSFCFLDIRSPGLGDTAMYLCATSREVGEQFFGPGTRLTVL.

This clone has just a few counts. The chain combines TRBV7-6 with TRBJ2-2; D possibly corresponds to TRBD2 (6 bases). Germline V lookup: CDR1 SGHVS, CDR2 FNYEAQ. The CDR3 sequence is 15 residues long. Trimming cost V 5 bases and J 4 bases, with 14 bases left between them. CDR3 loop: CASSPVEGFTGELFF. The CDR3 coding sequence is TGTGCCAGCAGCCCCGTGGAGGGTTTCACCGGGGAGCTGTTTTTT.

As regards this clone: Other nucleotide sequences in the sample specify the same CDR3. The chain has TRBV11-2 and TRBJ1-3; D is unclear. The CDR3 is made up of 13 amino acids. Germline loops: CDR1 SGHAT, CDR2 FQNNGV. V was cut by 4 bases and J by 0 bases, with 4 bases left in between. The CDR3 nucleotides read TGTGCCAGCAGCTCTCACTCTGGAAACACCATATATTTT. Translation: CASSSHSGNTIYF.